This T cell receptor beta chain was profiled in a study of T cell responses to AZD1222 COVID-19 vaccine. The germline gives CDR1 SQVTM, CDR2 ANQGSEA. Trimming at V came to 4 bases and at J to 5 bases, leaving 9 bases not matched to a gene. The CDR3 contains 14 residues. The assay was immunoSEQ multiplex PCR, and TCRdb's table has in-frame clones only and misses some. The data show about 160,000 clones, 88% seen once. This sequence originates from an adult in good health. Sequencing used peripheral blood, obtained on day 0 of AZD1222 vaccination. The chain has TRBV29-1 and TRBJ2-3; TRBD2 agrees at 7 bases. CDR3 residues: CSVVGAGFGDTQYF. The CDR3 DNA sequence: TGCAGCGTTGTAGGAGCGGGGTTTGGAGATACGCAGTATTTT.